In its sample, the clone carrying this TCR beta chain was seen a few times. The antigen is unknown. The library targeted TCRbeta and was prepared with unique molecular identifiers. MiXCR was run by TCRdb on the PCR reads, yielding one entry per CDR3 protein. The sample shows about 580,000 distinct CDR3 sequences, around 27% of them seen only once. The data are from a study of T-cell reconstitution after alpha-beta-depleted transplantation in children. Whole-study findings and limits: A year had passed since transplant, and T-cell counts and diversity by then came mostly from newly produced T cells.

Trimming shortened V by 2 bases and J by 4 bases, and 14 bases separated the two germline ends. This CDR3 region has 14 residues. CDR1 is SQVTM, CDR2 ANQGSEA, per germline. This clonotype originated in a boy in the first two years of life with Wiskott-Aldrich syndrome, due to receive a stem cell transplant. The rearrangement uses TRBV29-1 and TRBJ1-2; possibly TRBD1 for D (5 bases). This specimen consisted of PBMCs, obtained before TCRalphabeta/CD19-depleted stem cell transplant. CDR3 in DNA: TGCAGCGTTGAACGGGGCTTAACCCCCTATGGCTACACCTTC. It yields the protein CSVERGLTPYGYTF.